This TCR beta chain is from a study of T-cell reconstitution after alpha-beta-depleted transplantation in children. Unique molecular identifiers were incorporated during preparation of the TCRbeta library. From the PCR reads, TCRdb called clonotypes with MiXCR, one entry per CDR3 protein. Of approximately 490,000 distinct CDR3 sequences listed, around 13% were seen once; the top ten hold about 6%. This clonotype has only a few counts. V lost 4 bases and J lost 8, with 16 bases in between. Germline CDR1 reads SGHRS; CDR2 reads YFSETQ. The length of the CDR3 is 14 residues. This chain connects TRBV5-1 to TRBJ2-1; the D gene is possibly TRBD2 (6 bases). Sequences were derived from PBMCs from the stem cell graft donor, sampled from the stem cell graft. The receptor was derived from a human donor who donated a stem cell graft to a child with combined immunodeficiency. The CDR3 sequence: CASSAYGGGYEQFF. The CDR3 region has the DNA TGCGCCAGCAGCGCGTACGGGGGAGGATATGAGCAGTTCTTC.